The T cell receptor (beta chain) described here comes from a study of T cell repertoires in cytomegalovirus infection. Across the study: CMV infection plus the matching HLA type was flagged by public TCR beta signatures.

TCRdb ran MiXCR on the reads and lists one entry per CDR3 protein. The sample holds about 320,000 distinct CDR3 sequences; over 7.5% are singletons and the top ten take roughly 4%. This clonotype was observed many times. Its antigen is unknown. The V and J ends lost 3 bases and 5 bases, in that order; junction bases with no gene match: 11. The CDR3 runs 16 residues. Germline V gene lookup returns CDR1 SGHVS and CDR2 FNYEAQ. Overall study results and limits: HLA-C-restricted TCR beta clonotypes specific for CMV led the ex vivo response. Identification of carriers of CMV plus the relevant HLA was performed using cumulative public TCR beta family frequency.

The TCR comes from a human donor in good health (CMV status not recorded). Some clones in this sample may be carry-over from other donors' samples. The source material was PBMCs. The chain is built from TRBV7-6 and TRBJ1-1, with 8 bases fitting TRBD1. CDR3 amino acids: CASSFPTNRGVTEAFF. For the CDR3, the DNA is TGTGCCAGCAGCTTCCCCACGAACAGGGGGGTAACTGAAGCTTTCTTT.